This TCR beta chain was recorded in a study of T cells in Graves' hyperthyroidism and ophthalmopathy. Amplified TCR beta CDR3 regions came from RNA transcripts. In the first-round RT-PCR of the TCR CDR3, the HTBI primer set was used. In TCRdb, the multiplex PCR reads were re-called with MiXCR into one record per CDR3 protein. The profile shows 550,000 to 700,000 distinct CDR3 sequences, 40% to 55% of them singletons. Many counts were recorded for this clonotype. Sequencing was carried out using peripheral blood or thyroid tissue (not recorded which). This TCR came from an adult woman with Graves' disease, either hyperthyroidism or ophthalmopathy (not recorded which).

DNA of the CDR3: TGCAGTGCTAGACAGGGAAGGGACACTGAAGCTTTCTTT. Translation gives CSARQGRDTEAFF. The J gene is TRBJ1-1, the V gene TRBV20-1, with D possibly being TRBD1 (5 bases). Germline assignment: CDR1 DFQATT and CDR2 SNEGSKA (reference sequence). With 2 bases removed from V and 3 bases from J, the gap between germline ends came to 10 bases. This CDR3 has 13 amino acids.